The 29 T cell receptor beta chains reported below all come from one sample, sequenced in a study of Ad26.COV2.S vaccination and SARS-CoV-2 variants. Profiling relied on immunoSEQ multiplex PCR, and the TCRdb table lists in-frame clones only, not all of them. The table lists about 94,000 clones, around 82% of them singletons. Sequencing was performed on peripheral blood, taken after recovery from COVID-19. All receptors derive from a human donor who had recovered from COVID-19.

The rearrangement joins TRBV13 to TRBJ2-1; D remains unclear. CDR3 length: 17 residues. Trimming shortened V by 5 bases and J by 0 bases, and 17 bases separated the two germline ends. Germline V gene data show CDR1 as PRHDT and CDR2 as FYEKMQ (reference sequence). DNA for the CDR3: TGTGCCAGCAGCCGCACTTACCGCCGTAGCTCCTACAATGAGCAGTTCTTC. It is translated as CASSRTYRRSSYNEQFF.

This chain links TRBV28 with TRBJ2-7, with D perhaps matching TRBD1 (6 bases). This CDR3 spans 13 amino acids. Trimming shortened V by 5 bases and J by 3 bases, and 11 bases separated the two germline ends. The germline V gene encodes CDR1 MDHEN and CDR2 SYDVKM. CDR3 nucleotides: TGTGCCAGCAGTCCAGGGGCTATCTACGAGCAGTACTTC. Translating gives CASSPGAIYEQYF.

In this sample, this clone is large. J is TRBJ1-3 and V is TRBV7-9; TRBD1 matches 8 bases. CDR1 is SEHNR, CDR2 FQNEAQ, per germline (reference sequence). The CDR3 totals 18 residues. J lost 3 bases, V lost 3 bases, and 13 bases had no gene match. This CDR3 reads CASSFRHRTGFYGNTIYF. As DNA, the CDR3 is TGTGCCAGCAGCTTCCGCCACCGGACAGGGTTCTATGGAAACACCATATATTTT.

The table lists this clone with many counts. V gene TRBV5-1 combines with J gene TRBJ2-7; D remains ambiguous. The V gene lost 4 bases and the J gene lost 7 bases, with 9 bases spanning the gap. Germline CDR1 reads SGHRS; CDR2 reads YFSETQ. This CDR3 is 11 amino acids long. The CDR3 sequence: CASSDLDEQYF. In nucleotides, the CDR3 is TGCGCCAGCAGCGACCTTGATGAGCAGTACTTC.

The chain combines TRBV27 with TRBJ2-5; 8 nucleotides align to TRBD1. J was trimmed by 5 bases and V by 1 base; bases with no gene match: 6. The CDR3 sequence is 15 residues long. The germline CDR1 and CDR2 sequences are MNHEY and SMNVEV (reference sequence). For the CDR3, the DNA is TGTGCCAGCAGTTTATATGCAGGGGGCTTTGAGACCCAGTACTTC. Translated: CASSLYAGGFETQYF.

The chain couples TRBV7-2 to TRBJ2-1; the D gene is possibly TRBD2 (5 bases). The V end lost 2 bases, the J end lost 3 bases, and 14 bases lay between the germline ends. This CDR3 is 16 amino acids long. Germline CDR1 is SGHTA and CDR2 is FQGNSA. For the CDR3, the DNA is TGTGCCAGCAGCTTAATTGGGAGCCCTGGCTACAATGAGCAGTTCTTC. Protein: CASSLIGSPGYNEQFF. Full variable domain (missing parts from reference TRBV7-2 and TRBJ2-1): GAGVSQSPSNKVTEKGKDVELRCDPISGHTALYWYRQSLGQGLEFLIYFQGNSAPDKSGLPSDRFSAERTGGSVSTLTIQRTQQEDSAVYLCASSLIGSPGYNEQFFGPGTRLTVL.

The chain employs TRBV18 and TRBJ2-1, with D unresolved. V lost 1 base and J 9 bases, leaving 19 bases between the germline ends. Germline V gene lookup returns CDR1 KGHSH and CDR2 LQKENI. The length of the CDR3 is 16 residues. The CDR3 loop is CASSPLLCSRVGEQFF. DNA of the CDR3: TGTGCCAGCTCACCACTTCTTTGCTCACGGGTCGGTGAGCAGTTCTTC.

This chain connects TRBV28 to TRBJ1-4; perhaps TRBD1 as D (5 bases). V lost 7 bases, J lost 7 bases, and 16 bases lay in between. Looked up from germline, CDR1 is MDHEN and CDR2 is SYDVKM. This CDR3 has 14 amino acids. The DNA of the CDR3 is TGTGCCAGCACCGTAGGGGTCATTGGTGAAAAACTGTTTTTT. Residues: CASTVGVIGEKLFF.

This clone was seen a few times. The chain employs TRBV14 and TRBJ1-1; no firm D call. This CDR3 region has 12 residues. CDR1 is SGHDN, CDR2 FVKESK, per germline. The ends were cut back, 2 bases at V and 8 bases at J, with 9 bases in the middle. The CDR3 DNA follows: TGTGCCAGCAGCCAACCTATCCGCGAAGCTTTCTTT. Its translation is CASSQPIREAFF.

The chain employs TRBV28 and TRBJ1-4; 7 nucleotides line up with TRBD1. The CDR3 loop spans 13 amino acids. V was pared by 7 bases and J by 5 bases, with 4 bases of the junction left unmatched. Germline values: CDR1 MDHEN, CDR2 SYDVKM. The chain's CDR3 is CASIRGGNEKLFF. In DNA, the CDR3 is TGTGCCAGCATCAGGGGGGGAAATGAAAAACTGTTTTTT. Full variable domain (rest looked up from reference TRBV28 and TRBJ1-4): DVKVTQSSRYLVKRTGEKVFLECVQDMDHENMFWYRQDPGLGLRLIYFSYDVKMKEKGDIPEGYSVSREKKERFSLILESASTNQTSMYLCASIRGGNEKLFFGSGTQLSVL.

The chain couples TRBV27 to TRBJ2-2; D is uncertain. Trimming pared 1 base from V and 2 bases from J, leaving 11 bases between. This CDR3 is 16 amino acids long. Germline lookup yields CDR1 MNHEY and CDR2 SMNVEV (reference sequence). The CDR3 protein is CASSLLSWGNTGELFF. For the CDR3, the DNA is TGTGCCAGCAGTTTATTAAGCTGGGGTAACACCGGGGAGCTGTTTTTT.

This clone was found a few times. The rearrangement links TRBV29-1 to TRBJ2-3; D unclear. Deletions cut 6 bases from V and 4 bases from J, with 11 bases between. CDR3 size: 12 residues. Looked up from germline, CDR1 is SQVTM and CDR2 is ANQGSEA. As DNA, the CDR3 is TGCAGCGTACGACCGAGCGCAGATACGCAGTATTTT. This sequence encodes CSVRPSADTQYF.

The chain is built from TRBV10-3 and TRBJ1-1; 7 bases fit TRBD1. Germline values: CDR1 ENHRY, CDR2 SYGVKD. The V gene end was trimmed by 11 bases and the J gene end by 5 bases; junction bases not matched to a gene: 11. The CDR3 consists of 13 residues. The CDR3 bases are TGTGCCTCAGAAGGGGGCTTGCAGACTGAAGCTTTCTTT. Encoded protein: CASEGGLQTEAFF.

The gene calls are TRBV3-1 (or the pseudogene TRBV3-2) and TRBJ2-3; D tentatively fits TRBD1 or TRBD2 (6 bases each). Per the germline V gene, CDR1 is LGHDT and CDR2 is YNNKEL (reference sequence). V gave up 1 base and J gave up 2 bases, with 10 bases separating them. CDR3 length: 15 amino acids. The chain's CDR3 is CASSQGGAFTDTQYF. The CDR3 coding sequence is TGTGCCAGCAGCCAAGGGGGGGCTTTCACAGATACGCAGTATTTT.

The rearrangement links TRBV18 to TRBJ1-1; 8 nucleotides match TRBD1. CDR3 size: 14 residues. The ends lost 5 bases at V and 1 base at J; junction bases unmatched: 3. Germline V gives CDR1 KGHSH, CDR2 LQKENI. CDR3 sequence (DNA): TGTGCCAGCTCAGTCGGACAGGGGAACACTGAAGCTTTCTTT. It specifies CASSVGQGNTEAFF.

This chain uses TRBV18 with TRBJ2-1; D is perhaps TRBD1 or TRBD2 (5 bases each). This CDR3 is 15 amino acids long. Trimming pared 3 bases from V and 4 bases from J, leaving 13 bases between. Germline CDR1 KGHSH, CDR2 LQKENI. CDR3 in DNA: TGTGCCAGCTCACCTCGGGACCCACCTTACAATGAGCAGTTCTTC. Translating it yields CASSPRDPPYNEQFF.

The CDR3 loop is CASSPHVGEAFF. DNA for the CDR3: TGTGCCAGCAGCCCGCACGTCGGTGAAGCTTTCTTT. The genes are TRBV7-8 and TRBJ1-1, with D unresolved. The V end lost 5 bases, the J end lost 7 bases, and 11 bases lay between the germline ends. This CDR3 contains 12 residues. CDR1 and CDR2 (germline): SGHVS, FQNEAQ.

This clone has just one count. The V and J genes are TRBV20-1 and TRBJ2-2; D is possibly TRBD2 (5 bases). V shed 3 bases and J shed 5 bases, with 13 bases lying between them. Germline lookup yields CDR1 DFQATT and CDR2 SNEGSKA (reference sequence). CDR3 length: 14 amino acids. The CDR3 reads CSASSGLDTGELFF. As DNA, the CDR3 is TGCAGTGCTAGTTCTGGACTTGATACCGGGGAGCTGTTTTTT.

This sequence joins TRBV15 and TRBJ2-7, with 9 bases matching TRBD2. V was clipped by 1 base and J by 4 bases; unmatched bases: 5. CDR1 is LNHNV and CDR2 is YYDKDF in the germline V gene (reference sequence). CDR3 length: 15 amino acids. CDR3 nucleotide sequence: TGTGCCACCAGCAGAGGGACTAGCGCACAGTACGAGCAGTACTTC. It codes for CATSRGTSAQYEQYF.

The V call is TRBV7-6, the J call TRBJ2-5, with D perhaps matching TRBD2 (5 bases). The germline V gene has CDR1 SGHVS and CDR2 FNYEAQ. Trimming shortened V by 1 base and J by 1 base, and 10 bases separated the two germline ends. The CDR3 is made up of 15 amino acids. The CDR3 coding sequence is TGTGCCAGCAGCTTAGGGAGGACCCGCCAAGAGACCCAGTACTTC. The encoded protein is CASSLGRTRQETQYF.

This rearrangement joins TRBV28 to TRBJ1-1; TRBD1 is a possible D gene (6 bases). The CDR3 runs to 16 residues. The germline gives CDR1 MDHEN, CDR2 SYDVKM. V lost 6 bases, J lost 1 base, and 18 bases lay in between. CDR3 residues: CASRKLHWTENTEAFF. CDR3 nucleotide sequence: TGTGCCAGCAGGAAACTACATTGGACAGAGAACACTGAAGCTTTCTTT.

V is TRBV28 and J is TRBJ2-1, with unresolved D. Looked up from germline, CDR1 is MDHEN and CDR2 is SYDVKM. Deletions cut 7 bases from V and 0 bases from J, with 10 bases between. The CDR3 is 14 amino acids. In DNA, the CDR3 is TGTGCCAGCAAGTCAGATAGCTCCTACAATGAGCAGTTCTTC. It codes for CASKSDSSYNEQFF.

This clone was detected only once. The V call is TRBV28, the J call TRBJ2-7; TRBD2 might be the D (5 bases). Trimming cost V 6 bases and J 2 bases, with 14 bases left between them. Germline CDR1 MDHEN, CDR2 SYDVKM. The CDR3 has 14 amino acids. CDR3 loop: CASSRPGVAYEQYF. The CDR3 DNA is TGTGCCAGCAGCCGTCCCGGGGTTGCCTACGAGCAGTACTTC. The full variable domain, with the rest looked up from reference TRBV28 and TRBJ2-7, is DVKVTQSSRYLVKRTGEKVFLECVQDMDHENMFWYRQDPGLGLRLIYFSYDVKMKEKGDIPEGYSVSREKKERFSLILESASTNQTSMYLCASSRPGVAYEQYFGPGTRLTVT.

This clone appeared a few times. The genes are TRBV7-2 and TRBJ2-2; the match to TRBD1 covers 7 bases. The CDR3 spans 13 residues. Unmatched junction bases numbered 8, after V lost 8 bases and J lost 8 bases. The germline gives CDR1 SGHTA, CDR2 FQGNSA. This CDR3 is CASGYGTAGELFF. In DNA form, the CDR3 reads TGTGCCAGCGGATATGGGACAGCGGGGGAGCTGTTTTTT. Based on the CDR3 plus reference TRBV7-2 and TRBJ2-2, the full variable domain is GAGVSQSPSNKVTEKGKDVELRCDPISGHTALYWYRQSLGQGLEFLIYFQGNSAPDKSGLPSDRFSAERTGGSVSTLTIQRTQQEDSAVYLCASGYGTAGELFFGEGSRLTVL.

The chain is built from TRBV6-2 or TRBV6-3 and TRBJ2-7, with TRBD1 as a possible D gene (5 bases). Trimming removed 2 bases from V and 0 bases from J, with 8 bases in between. The CDR3 is 14 residues long. CDR1 and CDR2 from the germline V gene are MNHEY and SVGEGT. Written as DNA, the CDR3 is TGTGCCAGCAGTTACACAGGAATCTCCTACGAGCAGTACTTC. Translating it yields CASSYTGISYEQYF.

The chain is built from TRBV10-3 and TRBJ2-6, with D unresolved. The CDR3 covers 18 residues. Trimming removed 2 bases at V and 0 bases at J, with 14 bases between. Germline V CDR1 and CDR2: ENHRY, SYGVKD. The CDR3 protein is CAISEDSPFGSGANVLTF. The CDR3 DNA reads as TGTGCCATCAGTGAGGACTCTCCGTTTGGCTCTGGGGCCAACGTCCTGACTTTC.

J is TRBJ2-4 and V is TRBV11-3; perhaps TRBD1 as D (5 bases). Germline values: CDR1 SGHNT, CDR2 YENEEA. CDR3 length: 14 amino acids. With 3 bases removed from V and 0 bases from J, the gap between germline ends came to 6 bases. The CDR3 is CASSFGQAKNIQYF. The CDR3 bases are TGTGCCAGCAGCTTTGGACAAGCCAAAAACATTCAGTACTTC. The complete variable domain, with remaining parts taken from reference TRBV11-3 and TRBJ2-4, reads EAGVVQSPRYKIIEKKQPVAFWCNPISGHNTLYWYLQNLGQGPELLIRYENEEAVDDSQLPKDRFSAERLKGVDSTLKIQPAELGDSAVYLCASSFGQAKNIQYFGAGTRLSVL.

This chain connects TRBV29-1 to TRBJ2-7; D is possibly TRBD2 (5 bases). Germline V gene sequence: CDR1 SQVTM, CDR2 ANQGSEA. The CDR3 has 13 amino acids. V lost 4 bases to trimming and J lost 4 bases, with 14 bases between them. The DNA for the CDR3 is TGCAGCGTTGGGCCGGGATCCCTATACGAGCAGTACTTC. Translation: CSVGPGSLYEQYF.

The chain carries TRBV15 and TRBJ1-5; D is unclear. Germline assignment: CDR1 LNHNV and CDR2 YYDKDF (reference sequence). The CDR3 totals 15 residues. V lost 3 bases to trimming and J lost 1 base, with 10 bases between them. The chain's CDR3 is CATSSVGSSNQPQHF. CDR3 bases: TGTGCCACCAGCAGTGTAGGGTCCAGCAATCAGCCCCAGCATTTT.